This TCR beta chain comes out of a study of tumor and adjacent non-tumor tissue in lung cancer. Regarding the study as a whole: In normal lung, the top 100 clones were significantly more dominant than in tumor. Tumor TCR diversity, when higher, was linked to shorter survival. Tumor tissue had significantly higher TCR diversity than normal lung.

Of note for this clonotype: What it binds is unknown. The junction shows a germline mismatch at one end, possibly a read error.

RNA was extracted from bulk tissue without any cell sorting. Newly diagnosed lung cancer patients had thoracic surgery in China, August–November 2014, without prior chemotherapy. A modified ARM-PCR protocol with three rounds of nested PCR amplified TCRbeta. From the multiplex PCR reads, TCRdb called clonotypes with MiXCR, one entry per CDR3 protein. The sample yields around 210,000 distinct CDR3 sequences, less than 80% seen once. CDR1 and CDR2 from the germline V gene are SGHNT and YYREEE (reference sequence). The CDR3 sequence is 16 residues long. This TCR derives from a man in his fifties or sixties with non-small cell lung cancer. The chain recombines TRBV5-4 with TRBJ2-3; 15 bases map to TRBD2. Sequencing input: lung tumor tissue. This chain's CDR3 is CVSSPGTSGRLYTQYF. CDR3 in DNA: TGTGTCAGCAGCCCGGGGACTAGCGGGAGGCTATATACGCAGTATTTT.